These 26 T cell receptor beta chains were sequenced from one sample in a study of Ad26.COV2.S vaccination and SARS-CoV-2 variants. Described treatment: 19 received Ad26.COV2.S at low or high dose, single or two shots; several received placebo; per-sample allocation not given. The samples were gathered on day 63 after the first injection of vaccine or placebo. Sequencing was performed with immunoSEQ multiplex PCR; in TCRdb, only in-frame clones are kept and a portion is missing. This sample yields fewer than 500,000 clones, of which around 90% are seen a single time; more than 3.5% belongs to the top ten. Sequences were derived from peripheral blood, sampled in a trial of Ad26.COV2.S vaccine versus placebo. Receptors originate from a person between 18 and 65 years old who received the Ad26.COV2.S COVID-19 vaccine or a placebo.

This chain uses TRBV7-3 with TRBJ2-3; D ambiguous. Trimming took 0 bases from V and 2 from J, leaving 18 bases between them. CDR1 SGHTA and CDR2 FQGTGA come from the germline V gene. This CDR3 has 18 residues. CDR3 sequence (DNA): TGTGCCAGCAGCTTAACGGGCCCCCGTATTGGGGACACAGATACGCAGTATTTT. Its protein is CASSLTGPRIGDTDTQYF. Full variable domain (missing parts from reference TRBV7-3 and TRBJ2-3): GAGVSQTPSNKVTEKGKYVELRCDPISGHTALYWYRQSLGQGPEFLIYFQGTGAADDSGLPNDRFFAVRPEGSVSTLKIQRTERGDSAVYLCASSLTGPRIGDTDTQYFGPGTRLTVL.

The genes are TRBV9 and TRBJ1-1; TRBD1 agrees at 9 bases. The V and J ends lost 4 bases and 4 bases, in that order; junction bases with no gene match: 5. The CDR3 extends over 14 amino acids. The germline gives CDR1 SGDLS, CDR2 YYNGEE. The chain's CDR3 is CASSSGTGSTEAFF. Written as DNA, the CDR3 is TGTGCCAGCAGCTCCGGGACAGGGAGCACTGAAGCTTTCTTT.

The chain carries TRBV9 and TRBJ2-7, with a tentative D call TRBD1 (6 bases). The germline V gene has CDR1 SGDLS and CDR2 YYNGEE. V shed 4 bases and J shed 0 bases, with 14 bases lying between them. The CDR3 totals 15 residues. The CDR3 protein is CASSPSTGSSYEQYF. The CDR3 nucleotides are TGTGCCAGCAGCCCCTCGACAGGAAGCTCCTACGAGCAGTACTTC.

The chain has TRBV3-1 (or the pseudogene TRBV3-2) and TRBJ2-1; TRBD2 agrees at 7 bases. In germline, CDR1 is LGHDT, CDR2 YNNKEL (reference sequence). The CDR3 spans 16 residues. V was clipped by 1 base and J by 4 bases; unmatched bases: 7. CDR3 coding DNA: TGTGCCAGCAGCCAAGTTCGGCTAGCGGTTTACAATGAGCAGTTCTTC. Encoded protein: CASSQVRLAVYNEQFF.

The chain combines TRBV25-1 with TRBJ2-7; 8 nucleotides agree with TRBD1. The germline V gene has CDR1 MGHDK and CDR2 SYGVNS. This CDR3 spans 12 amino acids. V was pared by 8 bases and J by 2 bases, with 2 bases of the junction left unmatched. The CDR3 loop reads CASRQGPYEQYF. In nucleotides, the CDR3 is TGTGCCAGCCGACAGGGGCCCTACGAGCAGTACTTC.

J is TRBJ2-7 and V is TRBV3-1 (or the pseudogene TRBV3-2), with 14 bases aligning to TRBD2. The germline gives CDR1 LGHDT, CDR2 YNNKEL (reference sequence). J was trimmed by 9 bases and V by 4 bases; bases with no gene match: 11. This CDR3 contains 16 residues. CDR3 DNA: TGTGCCAGCAGCCCAAGGGGACTAGCGGGAGAGCTGGGGCAGTACTTC. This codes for CASSPRGLAGELGQYF.

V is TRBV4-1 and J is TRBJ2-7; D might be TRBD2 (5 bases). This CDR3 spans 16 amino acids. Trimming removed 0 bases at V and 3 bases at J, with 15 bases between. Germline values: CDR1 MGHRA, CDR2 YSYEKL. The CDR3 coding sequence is TGCGCCAGCAGCCAAGAGAACGCGGGCTTGCACTACGAGCAGTACTTC. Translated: CASSQENAGLHYEQYF.

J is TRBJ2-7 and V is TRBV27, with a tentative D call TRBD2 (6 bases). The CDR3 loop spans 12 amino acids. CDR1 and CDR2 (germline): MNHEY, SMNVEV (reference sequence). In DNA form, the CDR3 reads TGTGCTTCGGGGAGGTTCGCCTACGAGCAGTACTTC. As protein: CASGRFAYEQYF.

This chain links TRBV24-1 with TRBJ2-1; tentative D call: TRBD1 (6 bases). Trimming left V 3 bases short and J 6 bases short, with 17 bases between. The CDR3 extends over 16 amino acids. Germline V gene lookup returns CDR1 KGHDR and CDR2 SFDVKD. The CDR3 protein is CATSDPTGDKLNEQFF. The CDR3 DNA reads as TGTGCCACCAGTGATCCGACAGGAGACAAACTCAATGAGCAGTTCTTC.

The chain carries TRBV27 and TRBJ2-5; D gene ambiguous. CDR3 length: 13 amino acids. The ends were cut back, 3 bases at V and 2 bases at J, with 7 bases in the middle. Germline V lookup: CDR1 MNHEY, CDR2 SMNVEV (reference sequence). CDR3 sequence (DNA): TGTGCCAGCAGTTTTTCGAGGCAAGAGACCCAGTACTTC. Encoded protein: CASSFSRQETQYF.

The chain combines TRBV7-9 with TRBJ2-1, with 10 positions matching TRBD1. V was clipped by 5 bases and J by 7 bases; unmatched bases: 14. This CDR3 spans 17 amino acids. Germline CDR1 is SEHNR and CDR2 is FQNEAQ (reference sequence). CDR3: CASSPNPGQGFVNEQFF. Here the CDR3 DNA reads TGTGCCAGCAGCCCAAATCCGGGACAGGGGTTTGTGAATGAGCAGTTCTTC.

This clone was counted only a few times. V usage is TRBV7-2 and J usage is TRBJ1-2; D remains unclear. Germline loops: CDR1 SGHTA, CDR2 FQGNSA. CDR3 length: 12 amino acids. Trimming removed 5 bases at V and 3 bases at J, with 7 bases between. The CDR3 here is CASSPPDYGYTF. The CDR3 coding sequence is TGTGCCAGCAGCCCCCCGGACTATGGCTACACCTTC.

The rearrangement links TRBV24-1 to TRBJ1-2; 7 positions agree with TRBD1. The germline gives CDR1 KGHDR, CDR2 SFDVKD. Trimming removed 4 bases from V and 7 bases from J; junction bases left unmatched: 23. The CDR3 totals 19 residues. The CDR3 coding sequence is TGTGCCACCAGTGAAACCGAGATAGATACAGGGGTAAGGGGTGCTGGCTACACCTTC. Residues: CATSETEIDTGVRGAGYTF.

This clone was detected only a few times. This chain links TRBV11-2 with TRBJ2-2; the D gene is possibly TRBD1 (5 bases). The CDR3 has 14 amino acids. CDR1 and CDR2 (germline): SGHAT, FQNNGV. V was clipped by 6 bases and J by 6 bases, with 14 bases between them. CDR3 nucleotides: TGTGCCAGCAGGCGACAGACCTTTTCCGGGGAGCTGTTTTTT. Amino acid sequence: CASRRQTFSGELFF. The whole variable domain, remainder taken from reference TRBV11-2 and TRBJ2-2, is EAGVAQSPRYKIIEKRQSVAFWCNPISGHATLYWYQQILGQGPKLLIQFQNNGVVDDSQLPKDRFSAERLKGVDSTLKIQPAKLEDSAVYLCASRRQTFSGELFFGEGSRLTVL.

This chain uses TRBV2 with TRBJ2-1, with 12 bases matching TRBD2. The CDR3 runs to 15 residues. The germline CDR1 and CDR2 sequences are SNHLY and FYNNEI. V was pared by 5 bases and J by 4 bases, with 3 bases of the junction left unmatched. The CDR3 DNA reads TGTGCCAGCAGTACCGGGACTAGCGGGTACAATGAGCAGTTCTTC. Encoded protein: CASSTGTSGYNEQFF.

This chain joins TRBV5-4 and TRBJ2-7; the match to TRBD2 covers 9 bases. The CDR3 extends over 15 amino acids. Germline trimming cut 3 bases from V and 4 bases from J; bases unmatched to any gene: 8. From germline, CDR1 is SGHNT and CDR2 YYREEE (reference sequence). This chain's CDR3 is CASSSRTSASYEQYF. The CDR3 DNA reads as TGTGCCAGCAGCTCCCGGACTAGCGCCTCTTACGAGCAGTACTTC. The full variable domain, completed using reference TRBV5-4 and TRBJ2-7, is ETGVTQSPTHLIKTRGQQVTLRCSSQSGHNTVSWYQQALGQGPQFIFQYYREEENGRGNFPPRFSGLQFPNYSSELNVNALELDDSALYLCASSSRTSASYEQYFGPGTRLTVT.

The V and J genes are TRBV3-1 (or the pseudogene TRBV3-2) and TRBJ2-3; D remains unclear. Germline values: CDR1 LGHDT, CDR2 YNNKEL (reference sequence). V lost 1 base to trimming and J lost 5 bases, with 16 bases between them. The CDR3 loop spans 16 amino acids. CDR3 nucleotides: TGTGCCAGCAGCCAAGGGTCGGTATTAAGGCAAGATACGCAGTATTTT. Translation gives CASSQGSVLRQDTQYF.

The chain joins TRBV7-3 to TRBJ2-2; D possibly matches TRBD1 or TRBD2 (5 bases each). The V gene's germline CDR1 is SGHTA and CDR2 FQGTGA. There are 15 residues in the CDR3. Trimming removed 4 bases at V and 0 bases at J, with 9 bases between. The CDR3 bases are TGTGCCAGCAGCTCGGGACGCGCGAACACCGGGGAGCTGTTTTTT. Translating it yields CASSSGRANTGELFF.

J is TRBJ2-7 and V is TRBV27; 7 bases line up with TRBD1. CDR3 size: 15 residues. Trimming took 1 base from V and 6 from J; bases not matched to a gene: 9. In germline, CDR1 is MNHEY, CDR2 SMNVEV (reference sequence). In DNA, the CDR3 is TGTGCCAGCAGTTTATTTACAGGGGAAGCGGCCGAGCAGTACTTC. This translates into CASSLFTGEAAEQYF.

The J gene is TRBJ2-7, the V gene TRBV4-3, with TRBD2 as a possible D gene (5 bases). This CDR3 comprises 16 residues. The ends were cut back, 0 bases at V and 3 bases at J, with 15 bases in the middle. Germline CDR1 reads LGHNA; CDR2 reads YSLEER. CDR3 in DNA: TGCGCCAGCAGCCAAGATACTTCCGGGATTGGCTACGAGCAGTACTTC. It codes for CASSQDTSGIGYEQYF.

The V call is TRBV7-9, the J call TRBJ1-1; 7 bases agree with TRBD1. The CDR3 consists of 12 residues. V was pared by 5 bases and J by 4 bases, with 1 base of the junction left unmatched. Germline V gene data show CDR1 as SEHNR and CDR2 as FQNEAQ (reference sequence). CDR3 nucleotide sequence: TGTGCCAGCAGCCACAGGGGCACTGAAGCTTTCTTT. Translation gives CASSHRGTEAFF.

CDR3 in amino acids: CASSYSLGAEQFF. Here the CDR3 DNA reads TGTGCCAGCAGTTATTCTCTGGGCGCTGAGCAGTTCTTC. The V gene is TRBV6-5, the J gene TRBJ2-1; the D is unclear. The CDR3 contains 13 residues. CDR1 is MNHEY, CDR2 SVGAGI, per germline. V was trimmed by 3 bases and J by 9 bases, leaving 12 bases between them.

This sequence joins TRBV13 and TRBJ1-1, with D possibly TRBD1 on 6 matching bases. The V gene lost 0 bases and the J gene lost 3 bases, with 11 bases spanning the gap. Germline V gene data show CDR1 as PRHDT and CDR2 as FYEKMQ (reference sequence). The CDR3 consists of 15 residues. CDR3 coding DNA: TGTGCCAGCAGCTTAGGAACAGGGTGGGACACTGAAGCTTTCTTT. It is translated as CASSLGTGWDTEAFF.

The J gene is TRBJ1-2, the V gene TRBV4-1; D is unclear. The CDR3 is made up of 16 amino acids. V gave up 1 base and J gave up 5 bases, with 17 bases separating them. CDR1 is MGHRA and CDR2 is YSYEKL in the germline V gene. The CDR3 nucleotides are TGCGCCAGCAGCCAAGCGTCGACCGGCTCGGGGTATGGCTACACCTTC. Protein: CASSQASTGSGYGYTF.

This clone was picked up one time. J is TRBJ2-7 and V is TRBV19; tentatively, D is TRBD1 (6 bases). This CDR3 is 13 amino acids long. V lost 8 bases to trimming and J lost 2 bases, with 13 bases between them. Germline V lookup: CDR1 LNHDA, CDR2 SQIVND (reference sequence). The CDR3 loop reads CASQPTGPYEQYF. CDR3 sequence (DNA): TGTGCCAGTCAACCCACAGGGCCCTACGAGCAGTACTTC. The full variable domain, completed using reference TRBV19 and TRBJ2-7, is DGGITQSPKYLFRKEGQNVTLSCEQNLNHDAMYWYRQDPGQGLRLIYYSQIVNDFQKGDIAEGYSVSREKKESFPLTVTSAQKNPTAFYLCASQPTGPYEQYFGPGTRLTVT.

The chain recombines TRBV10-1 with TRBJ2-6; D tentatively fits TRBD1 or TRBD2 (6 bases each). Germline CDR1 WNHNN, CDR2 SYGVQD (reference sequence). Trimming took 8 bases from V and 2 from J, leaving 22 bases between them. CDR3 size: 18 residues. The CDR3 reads CASLLSGGLYAGANVLTF. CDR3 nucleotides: TGCGCCAGCTTGTTAAGTGGGGGGCTTTACGCTGGGGCCAACGTCCTGACTTTC.